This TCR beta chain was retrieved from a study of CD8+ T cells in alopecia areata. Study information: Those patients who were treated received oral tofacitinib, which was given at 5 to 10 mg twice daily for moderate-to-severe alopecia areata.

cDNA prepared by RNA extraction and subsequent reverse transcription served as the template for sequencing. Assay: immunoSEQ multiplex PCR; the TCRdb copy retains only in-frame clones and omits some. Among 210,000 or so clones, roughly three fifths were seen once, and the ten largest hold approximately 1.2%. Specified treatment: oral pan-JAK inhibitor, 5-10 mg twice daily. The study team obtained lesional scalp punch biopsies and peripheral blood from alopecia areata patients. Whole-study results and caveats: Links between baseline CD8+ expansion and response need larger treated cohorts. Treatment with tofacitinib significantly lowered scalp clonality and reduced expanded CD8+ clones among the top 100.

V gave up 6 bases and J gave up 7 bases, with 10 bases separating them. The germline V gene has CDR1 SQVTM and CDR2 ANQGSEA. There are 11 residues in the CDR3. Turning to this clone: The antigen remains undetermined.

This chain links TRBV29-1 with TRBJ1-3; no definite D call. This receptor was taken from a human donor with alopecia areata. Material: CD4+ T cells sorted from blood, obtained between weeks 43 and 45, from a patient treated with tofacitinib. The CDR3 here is CSVEIGNTIYF. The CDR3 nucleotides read TGCAGCGTCGAAATAGGGAACACCATATATTTT.